This is a list of T cell receptor beta chains from one sample in a study of blood T cell repertoires in COVID-19. The data were produced by immunoSEQ multiplex PCR, yet TCRdb's version contains in-frame clones alone and is incomplete. The profile shows around 140,000 clones, around 81% of them singletons. The specimen was peripheral blood. These receptors were taken from a woman aged 55-70 years with active or convalescent COVID-19. CDR3s include the opening cysteine and the closing phenylalanine or tryptophan. A D gene is named only where the DNA matches it firmly. Part of the rows lack a size; the others show once, few, many or a class for expanded clones.

- | TRBJ1-1 | TRBV30 | - | TGTGCCTGGACCAAACAGGGTGACACTGAAGCTTTCTTT | CAWTKQGDTEAFF
- | TRBJ1-1 | TRBV2 | - | TGTGCCAGCACAGTGAACACTGAAGCTTTCTTT | CASTVNTEAFF
- | TRBJ2-5 | TRBV5-5 | TRBD2 | TGTGCCAGCAGAACTAGCGGGAGGGCTAGTGGGGAGACCCAGTACTTC | CASRTSGRASGETQYF
- | TRBJ2-1 | TRBV9 | TRBD2 | TGTGCCAGCAGCGTGACTAGCGCGGTGGGTGAGCAGTTCTTC | CASSVTSAVGEQFF
- | TRBJ2-3 | TRBV7-9 | - | TGTGCCAGCAGTTCCTACACAGATACGCAGTATTTT | CASSSYTDTQYF
- | TRBJ2-1 | TRBV6-2/TRBV6-3 | TRBD2 | TGTGCCAGCAGTTTGCTAGCGGATGGGGAGCAGTTCTTC | CASSLLADGEQFF
- | TRBJ2-1 | TRBV7-7 | TRBD2 | TGTGCTAGCAGCCCCTACGGACTAGCGGGAGGGCCCAGTGAGCAGTTCTTC | CASSPYGLAGGPSEQFF
- | TRBJ1-1 | TRBV6-2/TRBV6-3 | - | TGTGCCAGCAGTTACCGAGCGAGCACTGAAGCTTTCTTT | CASSYRASTEAFF
- | TRBJ1-2 | TRBV5-6 | - | TGTGCCAGCAGTAGGGGCGTTGGCTACACCTTC | CASSRGVGYTF
- | TRBJ1-1 | TRBV15 | - | TGTGCCACCAGCCTCGACCGGCGGCGTGAAGCTTTCTTT | CATSLDRRREAFF
once | TRBJ1-3 | TRBV5-8 | - | TGTGCCAGCAGCAGCGGGGTTGTCTCTGGAAACACCATATATTTT | CASSSGVVSGNTIYF
- | TRBJ2-3 | TRBV6-2/TRBV6-3 | - | TGTGCCAGCAGTTACATTCCCGCGGGCACAGATACGCAGTATTTT | CASSYIPAGTDTQYF
- | TRBJ1-1 | TRBV30 | - | TGTGCCTGGAGTTCCGGGGACTCGTCAGTTGGAGCTTTCTTT | CAWSSGDSSVGAFF